This is a list of T cell receptor beta chains from one sample in a study of blood T cell repertoires in COVID-19. Clones were read by immunoSEQ multiplex PCR, and TCRdb kept only the in-frame ones, dropping some. Among about 140,000 clones, 80% to 90% were seen once, and the ten largest hold around 3.7%. The sequenced sample consisted of PBMCs or T cells enriched from blood (not recorded which). The receptors derive from a woman in her fifties or sixties with acute COVID-19. Both conserved end residues are part of each CDR3. D genes are given only for firm matches.

D: TRBD2; V: TRBV9; J: TRBJ2-2; CDR3: CASSVEMGIVGGRSGELFF
D: TRBD2; V: TRBV7-3; J: TRBJ2-3; CDR3: CASSLRSSGSGDTQYF
D: NA; V: TRBV12-5; J: TRBJ2-1; CDR3: CASGLVRISGPQFF
D: NA; V: TRBV6-1; J: TRBJ1-2; CDR3: CASSEDAGIGNYGYTF
D: NA; V: TRBV24-1; J: TRBJ2-7; CDR3: CATSSRENPYEQYF
D: NA; V: TRBV15; J: TRBJ2-1; CDR3: CATSRDLQISYNEQFF
D: TRBD1; V: TRBV27; J: TRBJ1-2; CDR3: CASSGTGTVSGYTF
D: NA; V: TRBV21-1; J: TRBJ1-2; CDR3: CASSKEVVGTGGVGGYTF
D: NA; V: TRBV28; J: TRBJ2-7; CDR3: CASRKGQNSYEQYF
D: NA; V: TRBV5-6; J: TRBJ2-5; CDR3: CASSLVNRKETQYF
D: NA; V: TRBV7-3; J: TRBJ2-3; CDR3: CASSLSQNTDTQYF
D: TRBD2; V: TRBV7-9; J: TRBJ2-5; CDR3: CASSLGKIAGGHVVETQYF
D: TRBD2; V: TRBV7-2; J: TRBJ2-1; CDR3: CASRGFLTGGHNEQFF
D: NA; V: TRBV6-5; J: TRBJ2-2; CDR3: CASSPTNTGELFF
D: TRBD1; V: TRBV12-3/TRBV12-4; J: TRBJ1-2; CDR3: CASRPGTAYGYTF
D: NA; V: TRBV7-9; J: TRBJ1-2; CDR3: CASSLEGRRSYGYTF
D: TRBD2; V: TRBV19; J: TRBJ2-1; CDR3: CASSGGGSGRRYNEQFF
D: NA; V: TRBV24-1; J: TRBJ1-2; CDR3: CATSGPTGPANYGYTF
D: TRBD2; V: TRBV18; J: TRBJ2-2; CDR3: CASSPRLAEWGTGELFF
D: NA; V: TRBV4-3; J: TRBJ1-2; CDR3: CASSQDSNYGYTF
D: NA; V: TRBV7-6; J: TRBJ2-5; CDR3: CASSLEGRPQETQYF
D: NA; V: TRBV9; J: TRBJ2-3; CDR3: CASSVGRAPSTDTQYF
D: NA; V: TRBV28; J: TRBJ2-1; CDR3: CATRLGESSEQFF
D: NA; V: TRBV19; J: TRBJ1-6; CDR3: CASRNRNYNSPLHF
D: NA; V: TRBV21-1; J: TRBJ2-5; CDR3: CASPEAAQETQYF
D: NA; V: TRBV9; J: TRBJ2-4; CDR3: CASSWGSGGEVQYF
D: NA; V: TRBV2; J: TRBJ2-7; CDR3: CASVRAGDGSYEQYF
D: TRBD2; V: TRBV24-1; J: TRBJ2-2; CDR3: CATSVPSGSPNTGELFF
D: TRBD1; V: TRBV4-1; J: TRBJ1-5; CDR3: CASSQVETGGNQPQHF
D: TRBD2; V: TRBV10-3; J: TRBJ2-1; CDR3: CAISEGLAEPNEQFF
D: TRBD2; V: TRBV6-5; J: TRBJ2-7; CDR3: CAIHGTSGSYEQYF
D: NA; V: TRBV7-2; J: TRBJ1-3; CDR3: CASSSYRAGNTIYF
D: TRBD1; V: TRBV29-1; J: TRBJ2-7; CDR3: CSVSGTGAYEQYF
D: NA; V: TRBV3-1/TRBV3-2; J: TRBJ1-1; CDR3: CASSLARTEAFF
D: NA; V: TRBV14; J: TRBJ1-1; CDR3: CASSTGLNTEAFF
D: TRBD2; V: TRBV10-3; J: TRBJ2-2; CDR3: CAISESGSGKNTGELFF
D: TRBD1; V: TRBV2; J: TRBJ1-5; CDR3: CASSGDRGNQPQHF
D: NA; V: TRBV4-2; J: TRBJ1-5; CDR3: CASSQDPSNSNQPQHF
D: TRBD2; V: TRBV24-1; J: TRBJ2-1; CDR3: CATSDPPKLAIKQFF
D: TRBD2; V: TRBV7-9; J: TRBJ2-7; CDR3: CASSLPGGYEQYF
D: TRBD2; V: TRBV5-1; J: TRBJ2-2; CDR3: CASSRTSGRGTGELFF
D: TRBD1; V: TRBV6-2/TRBV6-3; J: TRBJ2-7; CDR3: CASSSPTGNYEQYF
D: NA; V: TRBV24-1; J: TRBJ2-5; CDR3: CATSDDARGLETQYF
D: NA; V: TRBV5-6; J: TRBJ1-1; CDR3: CASSVGHLNTEAFF
D: TRBD2; V: TRBV5-1; J: TRBJ2-1; CDR3: CATSRTAGAGNEQFF
D: TRBD1; V: TRBV29-1; J: TRBJ2-5; CDR3: CSVGGQGGTQYF
D: TRBD2; V: TRBV5-6; J: TRBJ2-1; CDR3: CASSSRGLGDNEQFF
D: TRBD2; V: TRBV27; J: TRBJ2-1; CDR3: CASSLSIGLDFYNEQFF
D: NA; V: TRBV7-9; J: TRBJ1-1; CDR3: CASSYGGRAFF
D: TRBD2; V: TRBV20-1; J: TRBJ2-1; CDR3: CSASGLAGVSSSYNEQFF